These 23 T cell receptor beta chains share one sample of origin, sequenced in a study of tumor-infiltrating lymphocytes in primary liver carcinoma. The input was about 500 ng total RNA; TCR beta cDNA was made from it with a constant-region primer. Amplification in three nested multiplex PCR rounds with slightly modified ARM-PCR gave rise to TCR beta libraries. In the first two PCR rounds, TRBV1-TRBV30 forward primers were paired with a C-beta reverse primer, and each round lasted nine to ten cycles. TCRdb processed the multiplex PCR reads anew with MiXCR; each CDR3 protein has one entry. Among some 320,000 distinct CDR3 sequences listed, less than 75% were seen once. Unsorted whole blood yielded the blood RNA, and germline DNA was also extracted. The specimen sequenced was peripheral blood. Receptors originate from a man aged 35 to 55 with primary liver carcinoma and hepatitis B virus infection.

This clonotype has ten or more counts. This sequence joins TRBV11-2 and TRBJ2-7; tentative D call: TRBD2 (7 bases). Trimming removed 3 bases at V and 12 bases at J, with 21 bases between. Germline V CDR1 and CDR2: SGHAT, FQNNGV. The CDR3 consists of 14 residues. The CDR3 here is CASSLGPSVRGGYF. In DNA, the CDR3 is TGTGCCAGCAGCTTGGGCCCGTCAGTGAGGGGGGGGTACTTC.

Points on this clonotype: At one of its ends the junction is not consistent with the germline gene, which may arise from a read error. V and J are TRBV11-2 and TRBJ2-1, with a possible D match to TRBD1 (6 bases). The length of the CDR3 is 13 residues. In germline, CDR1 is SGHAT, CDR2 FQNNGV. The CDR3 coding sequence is TGTGCCAGCAGCATCGAACAGGGAGCTGAGCAGCTCTTC. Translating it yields CASSIEQGAEQLF.

CDR3 sequence: CASSPRGLAAFYEQYF. CDR3 DNA: TGTGCCAGCAGCCCGAGGGGACTAGCGGCATTCTACGAGCAGTACTTC. The chain couples TRBV5-6 to TRBJ2-7, with 11 bases fitting TRBD2. With V trimmed by 4 bases and J by 3 bases, 9 bases remained unmatched. Germline CDR1 is SGHDT and CDR2 is YYEEEE. The CDR3 length is 16 residues.

The CDR3 sequence: CASSPREAGELFF. As DNA, the CDR3 is TGTGCCAGCTCACCACGGGAAGCCGGGGAGCTGTTTTTT. The gene calls are TRBV18 and TRBJ2-2; D ambiguous. The ends were cut back, 1 base at V and 6 bases at J, with 6 bases in the middle. This CDR3 has 13 amino acids. Germline V gene lookup returns CDR1 KGHSH and CDR2 LQKENI.

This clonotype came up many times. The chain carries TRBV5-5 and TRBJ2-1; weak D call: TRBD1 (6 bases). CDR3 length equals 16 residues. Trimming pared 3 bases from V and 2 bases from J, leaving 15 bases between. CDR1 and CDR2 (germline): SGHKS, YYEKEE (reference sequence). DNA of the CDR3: TGTGCCAGCAGCTCCCTGGACAGTACAGCCTACAATGAGCAGTTCTTC. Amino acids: CASSSLDSTAYNEQFF. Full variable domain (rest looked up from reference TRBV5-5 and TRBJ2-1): DAGVTQSPTHLIKTRGQQVTLRCSPISGHKSVSWYQQVLGQGPQFIFQYYEKEERGRGNFPDRFSARQFPNYSSELNVNALLLGDSALYLCASSSLDSTAYNEQFFGPGTRLTVL.

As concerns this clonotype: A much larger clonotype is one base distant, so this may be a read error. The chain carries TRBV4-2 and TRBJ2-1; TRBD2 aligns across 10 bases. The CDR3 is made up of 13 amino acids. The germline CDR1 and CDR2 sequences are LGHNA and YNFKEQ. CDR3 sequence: CASSLRLAGALSF. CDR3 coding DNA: TGTGCCAGCAGCCTACGACTAGCGGGTGCGTTGTCCTTC.

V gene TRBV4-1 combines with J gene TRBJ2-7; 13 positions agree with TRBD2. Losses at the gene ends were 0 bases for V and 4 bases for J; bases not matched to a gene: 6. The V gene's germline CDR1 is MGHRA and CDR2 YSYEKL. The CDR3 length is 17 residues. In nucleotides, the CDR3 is TGCGCCAGCAGCCAAGAAAGGACTAGCGGGAGTCTATACGAGCAGTACTTC. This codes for CASSQERTSGSLYEQYF.

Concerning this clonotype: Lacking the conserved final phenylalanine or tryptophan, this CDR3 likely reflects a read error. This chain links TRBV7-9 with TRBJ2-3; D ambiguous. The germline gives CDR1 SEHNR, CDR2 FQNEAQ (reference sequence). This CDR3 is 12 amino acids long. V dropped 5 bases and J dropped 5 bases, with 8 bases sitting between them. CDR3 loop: CASSAHGDTQYS. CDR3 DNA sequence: TGTGCCAGCAGCGCCCACGGAGATACGCAGTATTCT.

CDR3 amino acids: CASSYRDSGNTIYF. For the CDR3, the DNA is TGTGCCAGCAGTTACAGGGACTCTGGAAACACCATATATTTT. V and J are TRBV5-6 and TRBJ1-3, with TRBD1 as a possible D gene (6 bases). CDR1 is SGHDT and CDR2 is YYEEEE in the germline V gene. The CDR3 covers 14 residues. V lost 5 bases to trimming and J lost 0 bases, with 9 bases between them.

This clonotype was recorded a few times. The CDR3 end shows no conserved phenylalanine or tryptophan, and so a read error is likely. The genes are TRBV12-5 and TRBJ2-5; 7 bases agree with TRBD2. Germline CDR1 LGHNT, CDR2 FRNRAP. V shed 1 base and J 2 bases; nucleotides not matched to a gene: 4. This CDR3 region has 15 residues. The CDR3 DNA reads TGTGCTAGTGGTTTGGGACTAGCTGAACAAGAGACCCAGTACTCC. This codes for CASGLGLAEQETQYS.

For the CDR3, the DNA is TGTGTCATCAGCTCCAGCCGCATCTACAATGAGCAGTTCTTC. This sequence encodes CVISSSRIYNEQFF. This sequence joins TRBV11-1 and TRBJ2-1; no clear D. CDR1 and CDR2 (germline): SGHAT, FQDESV (reference sequence). The CDR3 runs to 14 residues.

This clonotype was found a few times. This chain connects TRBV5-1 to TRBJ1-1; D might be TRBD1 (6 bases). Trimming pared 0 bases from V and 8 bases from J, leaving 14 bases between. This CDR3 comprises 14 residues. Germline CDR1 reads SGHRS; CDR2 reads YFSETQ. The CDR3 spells CASSLGGRGEEAFF. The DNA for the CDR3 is TGCGCCAGCAGCTTGGGGGGCAGGGGCGAGGAAGCTTTCTTT. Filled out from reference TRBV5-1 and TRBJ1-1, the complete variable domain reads KAGVTQTPRYLIKTRGQQVTLSCSPISGHRSVSWYQQTPGQGLQFLFEYFSETQRNKGNFPGRFSGRQFSNSRSEMNVSTLELGDSALYLCASSLGGRGEEAFFGQGTRLTVV.

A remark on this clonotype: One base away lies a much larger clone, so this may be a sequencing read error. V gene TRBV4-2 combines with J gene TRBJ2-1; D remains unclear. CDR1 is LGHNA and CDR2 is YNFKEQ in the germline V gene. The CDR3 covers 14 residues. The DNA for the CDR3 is TGTGCCAACAGCCCGGTCGGCTCCCGGGATGAGCAGTTCTTC. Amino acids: CANSPVGSRDEQFF.

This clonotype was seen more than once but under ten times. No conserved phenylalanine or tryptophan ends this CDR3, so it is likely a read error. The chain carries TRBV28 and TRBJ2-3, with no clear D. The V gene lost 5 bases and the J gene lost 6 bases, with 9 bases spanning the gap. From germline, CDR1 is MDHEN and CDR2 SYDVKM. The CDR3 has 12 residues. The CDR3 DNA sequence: TGTGCCAGCAGTCCTTCGTTGGATACGCAGTATCTT. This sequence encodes CASSPSLDTQYL.

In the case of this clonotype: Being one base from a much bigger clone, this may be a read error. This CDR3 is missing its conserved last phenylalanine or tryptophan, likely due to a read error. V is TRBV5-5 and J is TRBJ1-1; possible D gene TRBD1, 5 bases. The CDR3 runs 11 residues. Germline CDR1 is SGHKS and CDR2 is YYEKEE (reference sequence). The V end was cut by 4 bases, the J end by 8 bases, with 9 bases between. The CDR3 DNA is TGTGCCAGCAGCACGACAGCAGAAGCTTTCTCT. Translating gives CASSTTAEAFS.

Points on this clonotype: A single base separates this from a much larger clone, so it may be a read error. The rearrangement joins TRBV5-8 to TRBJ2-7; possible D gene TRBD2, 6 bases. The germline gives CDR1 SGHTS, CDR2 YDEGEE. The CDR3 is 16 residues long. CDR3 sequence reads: CASNLGRARRGNEQYF. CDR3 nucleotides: TGTGCCAGCAACTTGGGACGGGCCCGTCGGGGGAACGAGCAGTACTTC. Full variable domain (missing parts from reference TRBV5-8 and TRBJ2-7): EAGVTQSPTHLIKTRGQQATLRCSPISGHTSVYWYQQALGLGLQFLLWYDEGEERNRGNFPPRFSGRQFPNYSSELNVNALELEDSALYLCASNLGRARRGNEQYFGPGTRLTVT.

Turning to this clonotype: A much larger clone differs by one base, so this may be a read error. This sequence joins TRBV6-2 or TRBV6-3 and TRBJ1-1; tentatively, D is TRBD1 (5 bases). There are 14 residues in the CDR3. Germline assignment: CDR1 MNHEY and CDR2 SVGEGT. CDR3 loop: CASSRDAQNTEASF. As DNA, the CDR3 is TGTGCCAGCTCCCGGGACGCCCAGAACACTGAAGCTTCCTTT.

Written as DNA, the CDR3 is TGTGCCTGGAGTGAAGGGGGGGATACTGAAGCTTTCTTT. Residues: CAWSEGGDTEAFF. The chain has TRBV30 and TRBJ1-1; tentative D call: TRBD1 (6 bases). The V end lost 1 base, the J end lost 5 bases, and 11 bases lay between the germline ends. CDR3 length: 13 amino acids. Per germline, CDR1 GTSNPN and CDR2 SVGIG (reference sequence). Full variable domain (missing parts from reference TRBV30 and TRBJ1-1): SQTIHQWPATLVQPVGSPLSLECTVEGTSNPNLYWYRQAAGRGLQLLFYSVGIGQISSEVPQNLSASRPQDRQFILSSKKLLLSDSGFYLCAWSEGGDTEAFFGQGTRLTVV.

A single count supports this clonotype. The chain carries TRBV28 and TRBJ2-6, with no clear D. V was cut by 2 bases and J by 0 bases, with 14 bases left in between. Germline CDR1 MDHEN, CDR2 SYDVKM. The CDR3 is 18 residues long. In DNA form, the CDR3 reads TGTGCCAGCAGTTTAATGGTCAGATCAAGCTCTGGGGCCAACGTCCTGACTTTC. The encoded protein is CASSLMVRSSSGANVLTF. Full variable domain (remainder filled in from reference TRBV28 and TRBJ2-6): DVKVTQSSRYLVKRTGEKVFLECVQDMDHENMFWYRQDPGLGLRLIYFSYDVKMKEKGDIPEGYSVSREKKERFSLILESASTNQTSMYLCASSLMVRSSSGANVLTFGAGSRLTVL.

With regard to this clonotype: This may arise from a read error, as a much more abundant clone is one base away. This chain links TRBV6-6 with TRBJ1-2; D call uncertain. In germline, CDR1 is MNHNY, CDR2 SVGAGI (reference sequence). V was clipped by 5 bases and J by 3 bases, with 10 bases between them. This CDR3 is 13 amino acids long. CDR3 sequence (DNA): TGTGCCAGCAGTCCGACATGGGACTATGGCTACACCTTC. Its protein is CASSPTWDYGYTF.

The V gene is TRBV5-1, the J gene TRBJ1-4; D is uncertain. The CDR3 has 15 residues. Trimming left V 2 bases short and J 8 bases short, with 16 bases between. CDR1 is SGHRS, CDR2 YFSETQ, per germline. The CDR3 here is CASSFTSNTGEKLFF. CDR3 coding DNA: TGCGCCAGCAGCTTCACGAGCAACACCGGGGAAAAACTGTTTTTT.

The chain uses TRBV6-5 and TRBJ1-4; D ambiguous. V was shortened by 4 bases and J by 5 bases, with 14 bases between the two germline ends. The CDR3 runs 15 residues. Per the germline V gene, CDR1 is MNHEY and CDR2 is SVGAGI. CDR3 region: CASSCSGGENEKLFF. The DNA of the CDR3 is TGTGCCAGCAGTTGCTCGGGTGGGGAAAATGAAAAACTGTTTTTT.

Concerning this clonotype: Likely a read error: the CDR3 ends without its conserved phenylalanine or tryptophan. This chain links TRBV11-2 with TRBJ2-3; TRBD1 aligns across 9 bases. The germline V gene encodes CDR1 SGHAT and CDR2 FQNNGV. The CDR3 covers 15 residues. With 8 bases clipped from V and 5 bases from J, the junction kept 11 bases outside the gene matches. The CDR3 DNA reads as TGTGCCAGCGGCATACGACAGGGACAGGGAGATACGCAGTATTTG. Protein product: CASGIRQGQGDTQYL.